This entry features one T cell receptor (beta chain) sequence. This table comes from immunoSEQ multiplex PCR, and its TCRdb copy is limited to in-frame clones, with some not included. Of some 54,000 clones in the sample, roughly 90% are singletons; the top ten hold roughly 2%. The sample originates from a study of T cell responses to AZD1222 COVID-19 vaccine. This CDR3 spans 14 amino acids. Germline CDR1 reads LNHDA; CDR2 reads SQIVND (reference sequence). Trimming removed 8 bases at V and 4 bases at J, with 14 bases between. The sequence was collected from an adult in good health. The material was peripheral blood, obtained on day 0 of AZD1222 vaccination. The gene calls are TRBV19 and TRBJ1-4; D is possibly TRBD1 (5 bases). CDR3 in DNA: TGTGCCAGTGCCCCCGGGACCGGTAATGAAAAACTGTTTTTT. Translation: CASAPGTGNEKLFF.